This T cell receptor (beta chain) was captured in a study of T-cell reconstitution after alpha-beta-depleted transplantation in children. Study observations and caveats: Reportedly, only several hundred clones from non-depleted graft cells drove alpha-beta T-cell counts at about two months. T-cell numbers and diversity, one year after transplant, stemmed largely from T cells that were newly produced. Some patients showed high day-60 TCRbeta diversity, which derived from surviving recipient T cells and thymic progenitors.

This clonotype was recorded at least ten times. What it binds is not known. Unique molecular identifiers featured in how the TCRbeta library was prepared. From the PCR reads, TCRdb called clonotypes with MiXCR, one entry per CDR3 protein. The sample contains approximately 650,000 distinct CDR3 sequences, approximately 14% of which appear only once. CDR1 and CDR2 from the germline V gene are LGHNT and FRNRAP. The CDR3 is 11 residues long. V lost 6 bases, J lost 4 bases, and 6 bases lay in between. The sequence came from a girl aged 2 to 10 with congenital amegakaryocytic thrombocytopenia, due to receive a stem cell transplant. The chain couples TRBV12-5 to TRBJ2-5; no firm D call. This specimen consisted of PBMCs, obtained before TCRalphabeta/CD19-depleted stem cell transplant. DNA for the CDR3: TGTGCTAGTGGCCCTACAGAGACCCAGTACTTC. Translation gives CASGPTETQYF.